The rows below give T cell receptor beta chains drawn from one sample of a study of long-term antiretroviral therapy in people with HIV. Repertoires were generated with immunoSEQ multiplex PCR, while TCRdb's copy carries only in-frame clones and drops some. Among 25,000 to 35,000 clones listed, around 96% were seen once. Sequenced material: unsorted PBMCs, taken 6.5 to 6.6 years after starting antiretroviral therapy. The source of these receptors is a man aged 25 to 40 with HIV. The CDR3 runs from the conserved cysteine through the conserved F or W. A D gene is named only where the DNA matches it firmly. Clone size, where shown, is once, few, many, or a class for clones that have expanded.

d_call j_call v_call clone_size cdr3_nt cdr3_aa
NA TRBJ1-1 TRBV4-2 NA TGTGCCAGCAGCCGCCCCTTATGGGGGACCGACACTGAAGCTTTCTTT CASSRPLWGTDTEAFF
NA TRBJ1-2 TRBV2 NA TGTGCCAGCCCGGCCGGCAACTATGGCTACACCTTC CASPAGNYGYTF
TRBD2 TRBJ2-7 TRBV9 NA TGTGCCAGCAGCGTAGCAGGGCTAGCGGGAGATAGGCAGTACTTC CASSVAGLAGDRQYF
NA TRBJ2-3 TRBV7-8 NA TGTGCCAGCAGCCCCTGGGGGGCGACAGATACGCAGTATTTT CASSPWGATDTQYF
NA TRBJ2-1 TRBV3-1/TRBV3-2 NA TGTGCCAGCAGCCAAGATAAGTTCTTC CASSQDKFF
NA TRBJ1-5 TRBV6-5 NA TGTGCCAGCAGGGGGGATAGCAATCAGCCCCAGCATTTT CASRGDSNQPQHF
TRBD1 TRBJ1-2 TRBV10-2 NA TGCGCCAGCAGTACAGGGGGCGTTGACTATGGCTACACCTTC CASSTGGVDYGYTF
NA TRBJ2-7 TRBV15 NA TGTGCCACCAGCAGAGGGGACCTCTCCTACGAGCAGTACTTC CATSRGDLSYEQYF
NA TRBJ2-7 TRBV2 NA TGTGCCACTCAACAGGAGGCAGGAGTCTCCTACGAGCAGTACTTC CATQQEAGVSYEQYF
TRBD2 TRBJ2-4 TRBV9 NA TGTGCCAGCAGCGTAGGCGGGAGCGTTAACATTCAGTACTTC CASSVGGSVNIQYF
TRBD2 TRBJ2-7 TRBV7-2 NA TGTGCCAGCAACTTAGCGGGTAGCTCCTACGAGCAGTACTTC CASNLAGSSYEQYF
NA TRBJ1-5 TRBV19 NA TGTGCCAGTAGTCCCGCGTTGGACAGTCATAGAGGCCCCCATCAGCCCCAGCATTTT CASSPALDSHRGPHQPQHF
TRBD1 TRBJ2-3 TRBV19 once TGTGCCAGTAGATACAGGGGGCGCACAGATACGCAGTATTTT CASRYRGRTDTQYF
NA TRBJ2-3 TRBV6-1 NA TGTGCCAGCAGTGAACCAGATACGCAGTATTTT CASSEPDTQYF
NA TRBJ1-1 TRBV4-1 NA TGCGCCAGCAGCCCGACACCTGGGCACGGTGTAACGAACACTGAAGCTTTCTTT CASSPTPGHGVTNTEAFF
NA TRBJ2-1 TRBV7-2 NA TGTGCCAGCAGCTATTACGTCGATGAGCAGTTCTTC CASSYYVDEQFF
NA TRBJ2-2 TRBV4-3 NA TGCGCCAGCAGCCAAGGCACGAAGTCCGGGGAGCTGTTTTTT CASSQGTKSGELFF
NA TRBJ2-5 TRBV19 NA TGTGCCAGTAGTACCTACAGCACCCAAGAGACCCAGTACTTC CASSTYSTQETQYF
NA TRBJ1-1 TRBV9 NA TGTGCCAGCAGCGCGTCGGGCGGAAACACTGAAGCTTTCTTT CASSASGGNTEAFF
NA TRBJ2-3 TRBV9 NA TGTGCCAGCAGGCGAGCGGAGGACAACACAGATACGCAGTATTTT CASRRAEDNTDTQYF
NA TRBJ2-7 TRBV12-5 NA TGTGCTAGTGGTTTTTCAGCAGGGCCATACGAGCAGTACTTC CASGFSAGPYEQYF
NA TRBJ2-6 TRBV7-3 NA TGTGCCAGCAGCTTAGAGGGGGTTGTGGGGGCGATTGGGGCCAACGTCCTGACTTTC CASSLEGVVGAIGANVLTF
NA TRBJ1-3 TRBV7-8 NA TGTGCCAGCAAGGGGGGGGCCAGGGCTGCTGGAAACACCATATATTTT CASKGGARAAGNTIYF